This T cell receptor beta chain was recovered during a study of Ad26.COV2.S vaccination and SARS-CoV-2 variants. Measured with immunoSEQ multiplex PCR; TCRdb has only the in-frame clones, and not every one. The repertoire includes about 350,000 clones, approximately 81% of them detected once, and 3.3% sits in the top ten. The treatment here: over 15 received Ad26.COV2.S at low or high dose, single or two shots; 5 received placebo; per-sample allocation not given. The investigators took samples on day 63 after the first vaccine or placebo injection. J gave up 4 bases and V 3 bases, and 7 bases lay outside the gene matches. CDR1 KGHSH and CDR2 LQKENI come from the germline V gene. This CDR3 has 16 amino acids.

Sequencing was performed on peripheral blood, taken in a trial of Ad26.COV2.S vaccine versus placebo. This TCR was sampled from a person between 18 and 59 years old who received the Ad26.COV2.S COVID-19 vaccine or a placebo. The rearrangement joins TRBV18 to TRBJ2-2; 8 bases are a match to TRBD1. CDR3 in amino acids: CASSPQDRVGTGELFF. The CDR3 DNA reads TGTGCCAGCTCACCCCAGGACAGGGTGGGCACCGGGGAGCTGTTTTTT.